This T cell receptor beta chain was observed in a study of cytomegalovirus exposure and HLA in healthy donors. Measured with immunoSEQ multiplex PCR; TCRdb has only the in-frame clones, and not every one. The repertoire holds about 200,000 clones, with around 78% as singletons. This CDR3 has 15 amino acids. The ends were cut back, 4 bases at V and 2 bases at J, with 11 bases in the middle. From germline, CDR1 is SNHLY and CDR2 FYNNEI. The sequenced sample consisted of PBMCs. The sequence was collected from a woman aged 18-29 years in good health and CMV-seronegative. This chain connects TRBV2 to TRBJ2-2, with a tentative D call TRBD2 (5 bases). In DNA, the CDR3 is TGTGCCAGCAGTGTTAAGCGGCCCAACACCGGGGAGCTGTTTTTT. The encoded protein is CASSVKRPNTGELFF.